What follows describes a single T cell receptor beta chain. Sequencing targeted TCR beta in blood CD8+ and CD4+ T cells. The V segment lost 3 bases and the J segment 8 bases; nucleotides outside the gene matches: 8. The V gene's germline CDR1 is LNHDA and CDR2 SQIVND (reference sequence). The CDR3 has 15 residues. With random hexamers, about 0.45 to 1 ug RNA was reverse transcribed. Using its own MiXCR run on the immunoSEQ multiplex PCR reads, TCRdb lists one record per CDR3 protein. The repertoire holds 80,000 or so distinct CDR3 sequences, over 90% seen once, with 0.26% in the top ten. The data originate from a study of CD8 T cells in Susac syndrome.

The rearrangement joins TRBV19 to TRBJ2-1; 9 bases are a match to TRBD1. What was sequenced was CD8+ T cells from PBMCs. The receptor was derived from a human donor in good health. CDR3 DNA sequence: TGTGCCAGTAGTATCGGGACAGGGAGGATGGATGAGCAGTTCTTC. The encoded protein is CASSIGTGRMDEQFF.